The clone carrying this T cell receptor beta chain was seen more than once but under ten times. As yet, its antigen is unknown. V gave up 4 bases and J gave up 10 bases; unmatched junction bases: 11. Germline CDR1 and CDR2: LNHDA and SQIVND (reference sequence). This CDR3 has 15 residues. Reverse transcribed after extraction, RNA yielded cDNA as the sequencing template. Sequenced by immunoSEQ multiplex PCR; TCRdb stores in-frame clones only, minus some. The sample consists of more than 200,000 clones, less than 45% of them appearing once. This sample is drawn from a study of CD8+ T cells in alopecia areata. Study-wide background: Oral tofacitinib, 5 to 10 mg twice daily, was given in an open-label trial. Tofacitinib ran 6 to 18 months, followed by 6 months off drug.

Study-wide results and caveats: Sequences from scalp samples also cover resident alphabeta T cells of normal skin.

Treatment in this sample: oral pan-JAK inhibitor, 5-10 mg twice daily. Sorting separated CD4+ and CD8+ T cells out of PBMCs. The material sequenced was CD4+ T cells sorted from blood, taken at approximately week 37, from a patient treated with tofacitinib. This clonotype was obtained from a human donor with alopecia areata. This rearrangement joins TRBV19 to TRBJ2-1; 9 positions agree with TRBD2. CDR3: CASSTLRREGREQFF. CDR3 coding DNA: TGTGCCAGTAGTACCCTCCGGCGGGAGGGCCGCGAGCAGTTCTTC. The whole variable domain, remainder taken from reference TRBV19 and TRBJ2-1, is DGGITQSPKYLFRKEGQNVTLSCEQNLNHDAMYWYRQDPGQGLRLIYYSQIVNDFQKGDIAEGYSVSREKKESFPLTVTSAQKNPTAFYLCASSTLRREGREQFFGPGTRLTVL.